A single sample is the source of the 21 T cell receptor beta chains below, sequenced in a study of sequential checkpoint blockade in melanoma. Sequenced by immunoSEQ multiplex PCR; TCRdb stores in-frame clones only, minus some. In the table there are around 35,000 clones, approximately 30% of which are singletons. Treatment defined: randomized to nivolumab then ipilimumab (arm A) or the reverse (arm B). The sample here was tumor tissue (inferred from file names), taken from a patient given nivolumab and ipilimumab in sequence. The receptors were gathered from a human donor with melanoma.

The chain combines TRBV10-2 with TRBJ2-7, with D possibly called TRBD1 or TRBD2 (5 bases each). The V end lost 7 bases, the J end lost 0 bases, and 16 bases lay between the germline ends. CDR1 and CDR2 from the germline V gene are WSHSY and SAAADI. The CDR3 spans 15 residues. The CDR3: CASKKTLGDSYEQYF. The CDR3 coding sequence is TGCGCCAGCAAAAAGACATTGGGGGACTCCTACGAGCAGTACTTC.

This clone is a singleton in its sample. CDR3 protein: CAWKRSYGYTF. CDR3 sequence (DNA): TGTGCCTGGAAAAGATCCTATGGCTACACCTTC. V is TRBV30 and J is TRBJ1-2; D is undetermined. The CDR3 spans 11 residues. Germline CDR1 is GTSNPN and CDR2 is SVGIG (reference sequence). With 4 bases removed from V and 4 bases from J, the gap between germline ends came to 7 bases.

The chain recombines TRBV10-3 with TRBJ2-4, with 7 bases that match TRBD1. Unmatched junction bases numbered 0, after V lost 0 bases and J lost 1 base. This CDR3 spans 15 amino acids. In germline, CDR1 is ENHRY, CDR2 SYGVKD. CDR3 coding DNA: TGTGCCATCAGTGAGTCACAGGGGGCCAAAAACATTCAGTACTTC. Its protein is CAISESQGAKNIQYF.

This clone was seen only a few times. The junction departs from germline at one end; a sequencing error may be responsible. In DNA, the CDR3 is TGTGCCATCAGTGGGACAGGAATCACGAACACTGAAGCTTTCTTT. Protein product: CAISGTGITNTEAFF. The V call is TRBV6-8, the J call TRBJ1-1; 8 bases match TRBD1. CDR1 and CDR2 (germline): MNHGY, SAAAGT. The CDR3 has 15 amino acids.

CDR3 DNA: TGTGCCTGGAGTGTCGCCTCCTACGAGCAGTACTTC. Translation gives CAWSVASYEQYF. The chain carries TRBV30 and TRBJ2-7; D unclear. The V gene's germline CDR1 is GTSNPN and CDR2 SVGIG (reference sequence). This CDR3 contains 12 residues. V was trimmed by 0 bases and J by 0 bases, leaving 3 bases between them.

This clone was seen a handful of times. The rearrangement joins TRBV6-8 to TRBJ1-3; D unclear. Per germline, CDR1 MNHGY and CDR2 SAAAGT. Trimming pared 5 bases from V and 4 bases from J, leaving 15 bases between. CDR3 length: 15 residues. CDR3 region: CASSESRSPGNTIYF. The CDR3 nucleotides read TGTGCCAGCAGTGAGTCCCGAAGCCCCGGAAACACCATATATTTT.

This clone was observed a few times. The CDR3 nucleotides are TGTGCCAGTAGTCTCTCAGGGGGCAACACTGAAGCTTTCTTT. Translating it yields CASSLSGGNTEAFF. The chain links TRBV19 to TRBJ1-1; TRBD1 aligns across 8 bases. The CDR3 sequence is 14 residues long. Looked up from germline, CDR1 is LNHDA and CDR2 is SQIVND (reference sequence). V shed 5 bases, J shed 2 bases, and the junction held 4 bases outside the gene matches.

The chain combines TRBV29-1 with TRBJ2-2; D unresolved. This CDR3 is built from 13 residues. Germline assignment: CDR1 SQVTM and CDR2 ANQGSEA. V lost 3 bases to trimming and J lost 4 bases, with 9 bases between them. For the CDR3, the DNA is TGCAGCGTTGAGTTTTGGACCACCGGGGAGCTGTTTTTT. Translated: CSVEFWTTGELFF.

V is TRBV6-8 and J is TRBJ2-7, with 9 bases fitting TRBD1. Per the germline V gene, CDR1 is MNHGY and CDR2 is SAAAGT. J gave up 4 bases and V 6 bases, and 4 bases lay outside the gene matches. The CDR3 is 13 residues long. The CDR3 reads CASRTGGGYEQYF. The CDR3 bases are TGTGCCAGCAGAACAGGGGGCGGATACGAGCAGTACTTC.

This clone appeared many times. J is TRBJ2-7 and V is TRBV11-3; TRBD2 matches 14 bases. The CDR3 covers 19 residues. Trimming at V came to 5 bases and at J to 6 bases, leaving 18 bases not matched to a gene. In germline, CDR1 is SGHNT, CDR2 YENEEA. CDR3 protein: CASSLAGTSGRNGVGEQYF. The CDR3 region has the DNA TGTGCCAGCAGCCTGGCCGGGACTAGCGGGAGAAATGGGGTTGGCGAGCAGTACTTC.

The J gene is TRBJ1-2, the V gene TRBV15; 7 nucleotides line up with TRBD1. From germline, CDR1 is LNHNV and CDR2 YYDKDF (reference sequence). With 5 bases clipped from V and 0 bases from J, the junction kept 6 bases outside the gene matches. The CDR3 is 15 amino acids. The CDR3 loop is CATSPRGRANYGYTF. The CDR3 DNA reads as TGTGCCACCAGCCCAAGGGGGCGAGCTAACTATGGCTACACCTTC.

CDR3 sequence: CASRRASSEAFF. CDR3 bases: TGTGCCAGCCGGAGGGCATCCTCCGAGGCTTTCTTT. The chain has TRBV28 and TRBJ1-1; D remains unclear. Germline CDR1 is MDHEN and CDR2 is SYDVKM. The CDR3 spans 12 residues. Trimming cost V 8 bases and J 11 bases, with 18 bases left between them.

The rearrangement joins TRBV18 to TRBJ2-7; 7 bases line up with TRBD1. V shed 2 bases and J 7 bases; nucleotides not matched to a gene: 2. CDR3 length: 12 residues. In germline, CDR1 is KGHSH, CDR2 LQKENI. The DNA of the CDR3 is TGTGCCAGCTCACCAATGACAGGGGAGCAGTACTTC. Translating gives CASSPMTGEQYF.

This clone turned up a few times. The DNA of the CDR3 is TGTGCCAGCAGCTTAGGGGCTTCCGGGGAGCTGTTTTTT. Translating it yields CASSLGASGELFF. The chain joins TRBV9 to TRBJ2-2; TRBD1 might be the D (5 bases). Trimming took 4 bases from V and 6 from J, leaving 10 bases between them. CDR1 and CDR2 (germline): SGDLS, YYNGEE. CDR3 size: 13 residues.

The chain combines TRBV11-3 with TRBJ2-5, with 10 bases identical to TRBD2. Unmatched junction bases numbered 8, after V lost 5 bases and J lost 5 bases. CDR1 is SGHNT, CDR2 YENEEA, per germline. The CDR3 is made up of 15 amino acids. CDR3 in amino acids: CASSGSGGARETQYF. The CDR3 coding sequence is TGTGCCAGCAGCGGAAGCGGGGGGGCCAGGGAGACCCAGTACTTC. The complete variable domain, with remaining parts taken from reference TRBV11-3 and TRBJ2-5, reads EAGVVQSPRYKIIEKKQPVAFWCNPISGHNTLYWYLQNLGQGPELLIRYENEEAVDDSQLPKDRFSAERLKGVDSTLKIQPAELGDSAVYLCASSGSGGARETQYFGPGTRLLVL.

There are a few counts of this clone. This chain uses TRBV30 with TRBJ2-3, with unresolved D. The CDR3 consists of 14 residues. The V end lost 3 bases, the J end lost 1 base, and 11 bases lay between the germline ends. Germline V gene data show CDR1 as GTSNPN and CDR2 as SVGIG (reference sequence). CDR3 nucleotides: TGTGCCTGGAGAAGGATACGTGGCACAGATACGCAGTATTTT. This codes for CAWRRIRGTDTQYF.

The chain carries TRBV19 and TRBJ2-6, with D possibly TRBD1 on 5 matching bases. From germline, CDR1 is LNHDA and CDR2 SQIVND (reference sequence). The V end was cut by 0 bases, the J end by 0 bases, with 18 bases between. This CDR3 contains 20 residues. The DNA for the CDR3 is TGTGCCAGTAGTATAGAGGGCTGGACACGTCCTAGCTCTGGGGCCAACGTCCTGACTTTC. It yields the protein CASSIEGWTRPSSGANVLTF. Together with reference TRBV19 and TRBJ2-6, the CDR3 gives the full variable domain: DGGITQSPKYLFRKEGQNVTLSCEQNLNHDAMYWYRQDPGQGLRLIYYSQIVNDFQKGDIAEGYSVSREKKESFPLTVTSAQKNPTAFYLCASSIEGWTRPSSGANVLTFGAGSRLTVL.

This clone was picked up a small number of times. CDR3 in DNA: TGTGCCACCAGCAGACAGGGTTTTGGAAACACCATATATTTT. This translates into CATSRQGFGNTIYF. This rearrangement joins TRBV15 to TRBJ1-3; TRBD1 might be the D (5 bases). The CDR3 is made up of 14 amino acids. Germline V CDR1 and CDR2: LNHNV, YYDKDF (reference sequence). Trimming stripped 2 bases from V and 3 bases from J, with 8 bases between. Variable domain in full (rest from reference TRBV15 and TRBJ1-3): DAMVIQNPRYQVTQFGKPVTLSCSQTLNHNVMYWYQQKSSQAPKLLFHYYDKDFNNEADTPDNFQSRRPNTSFCFLDIRSPGLGDTAMYLCATSRQGFGNTIYFGEGSWLTVV.

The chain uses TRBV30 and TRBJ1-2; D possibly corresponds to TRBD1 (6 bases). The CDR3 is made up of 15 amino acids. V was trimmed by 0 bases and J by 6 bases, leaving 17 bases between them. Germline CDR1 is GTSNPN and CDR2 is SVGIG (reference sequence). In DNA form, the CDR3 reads TGTGCCTGGAGTGTTTCGGGTCAGGGGCATCATGGCTACACCTTC. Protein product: CAWSVSGQGHHGYTF.

The DNA for the CDR3 is TGCAGCGTTGAAAAAAAGCGAGCGGCCAATGAGCAGTTCTTC. Amino acid sequence: CSVEKKRAANEQFF. The chain is built from TRBV29-1 and TRBJ2-1; D is possibly TRBD2 (5 bases). V was pared by 2 bases and J by 6 bases, with 14 bases between. The CDR3 length is 14 residues. CDR1 and CDR2 from the germline V gene are SQVTM and ANQGSEA.

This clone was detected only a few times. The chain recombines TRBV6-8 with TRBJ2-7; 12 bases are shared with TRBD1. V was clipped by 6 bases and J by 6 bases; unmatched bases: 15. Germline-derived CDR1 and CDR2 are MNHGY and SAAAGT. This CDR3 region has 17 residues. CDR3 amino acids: CASSLGTGGFPPREQYF. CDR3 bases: TGTGCCAGCAGCCTCGGGACAGGGGGCTTCCCTCCTCGCGAGCAGTACTTC.